This TCR beta chain is from a study of blood T cell repertoires in COVID-19. At the level of the study: COVID-19 samples from acute and convalescent phases originated in the United States, Italy and Spain.

Data came from immunoSEQ multiplex PCR; TCRdb stores just in-frame clones and leaves some out. Among hundreds of thousands of clones listed, 80% to 90% were seen once. The CDR3 is 16 residues long. Unmatched junction bases numbered 7, after V lost 0 bases and J lost 7 bases. Germline-derived CDR1 and CDR2 are LGHNA and YNFKEQ. Enrolled through a virtual design, the participants were between 18 and 89 years of age and came from 24 US areas. Cohort assignment relied on participant-reported clinical history. Two negative PCRs, clearance, or symptom resolution had been documented for recovered Cohort 3 donors.

J is TRBJ2-7 and V is TRBV4-2; 12 nucleotides align to TRBD2. The clonotype was recovered from a man aged 25 to 40 who had recovered from COVID-19. The sample taken for sequencing was PBMCs or T cells enriched from blood (not recorded which). The CDR3 DNA sequence: TGTGCCAGCAGCCAAGATTCGCTAGCGGGGGGGCGAGAGCAGTACTTC. Amino acid sequence: CASSQDSLAGGREQYF.